Described below is a single T cell receptor beta chain sequence and its context. Trimming at V came to 6 bases and at J to 6 bases, leaving 7 bases not matched to a gene. The CDR3 runs 13 residues. TRBV12-4/TRBJ1-2 clonotypes were amplified with adaptor-ligated barcode primers. From the multiplex PCR reads, TCRdb called clonotypes with MiXCR, one entry per CDR3 protein. The sample holds 500 to 600 distinct CDR3 sequences, 21% seen once. The receptor was derived from a female donor with breast cancer. The sequenced sample was memory CD4+ T cells sorted from blood. Stated subset: memory CD4+ T cells, CD4+CD45RO+CD25-. The J gene is TRBJ1-2, the V gene TRBV12-3 or TRBV12-4; 7 bases agree with TRBD1. This CDR3 reads CASRTGTANGYTF. The CDR3 DNA reads TGTGCCAGCAGAACCGGGACAGCGAATGGCTACACCTTC.